This entry lists 10 T cell receptor beta chains sequenced from one sample in a study (dated by TCRdb to the mid-2010s). Libraries came from RT-PCR. Sequencing relied on an Illumina MiSeq. TCRdb redid the processing of the public reads, applying fastp at Q25 and MiXCR, and retained in-frame beta chains. Every distinct CDR3 protein forms one entry, paired with its most common genes and DNA. Across this sample there are about 680,000 distinct CDR3 sequences, with 14% seen only once. The top ten constitute 3% to 4.5% of the sample. Sequences were obtained from memory CD4+ T cells from blood. The origin of the receptors is a female donor in good health, serving as a healthy control.

The chain employs TRBV28 and TRBJ2-6, with no clear D. Germline V gives CDR1 MDHEN, CDR2 SYDVKM. The V gene lost 2 bases and the J gene lost 4 bases, with 3 bases spanning the gap. The CDR3 sequence is 13 residues long. CDR3 coding DNA: TGTGCCAGCAGTTTAATGGGGGCCAACGTCCTGACTTTC. Protein sequence: CASSLMGANVLTF.

The chain employs TRBV5-8 and TRBJ2-7; 8 bases are shared with TRBD1. Germline values: CDR1 SGHTS, CDR2 YDEGEE. The CDR3 loop spans 12 amino acids. The J segment lost 13 bases and the V segment lost 1 base, leaving 7 bases of the junction unmatched. CDR3 in amino acids: CASSLTEDRVYF. In nucleotides, the CDR3 is TGTGCCAGCAGCTTGACTGAGGACAGGGTCTACTTC. Using reference TRBV5-8 and TRBJ2-7 for the parts outside the CDR3, the full variable domain is EAGVTQSPTHLIKTRGQQATLRCSPISGHTSVYWYQQALGLGLQFLLWYDEGEERNRGNFPPRFSGRQFPNYSSELNVNALELEDSALYLCASSLTEDRVYFGPGTRLTVT.

Ten or more counts support this clonotype. DNA of the CDR3: TGTGCCAGCAGAGAAACGGGGGGGGACACTGAAGCTTTCTTT. Translated: CASRETGGDTEAFF. The rearrangement uses TRBV12-3 or TRBV12-4 and TRBJ1-1; D is perhaps TRBD1 (5 bases). The V end was cut by 6 bases, the J end by 3 bases, with 14 bases between. This CDR3 has 14 amino acids.

This sequence joins TRBV7-3 and TRBJ2-3, with a possible D match to TRBD2 (6 bases). CDR3 size: 15 residues. V dropped 5 bases and J dropped 6 bases, with 18 bases sitting between them. The germline CDR1 and CDR2 sequences are SGHTA and FQGTGA. The CDR3 DNA reads as TGTGCCAGCAGCGACTTCGGAGGGATCCGGGATACGCAGTATTTT. Its translation: CASSDFGGIRDTQYF.

This clonotype was seen ten or more times. This chain joins TRBV27 and TRBJ2-5; 7 nucleotides match TRBD1. The V gene's germline CDR1 is MNHEY and CDR2 SMNVEV (reference sequence). This CDR3 comprises 12 residues. V lost 2 bases to trimming and J lost 9 bases; unmatched junction nucleotides: 3. For the CDR3, the DNA is TGTGCCAGCAGTTTAATAGGGGGCCCCCAGTACTTC. Amino acid sequence: CASSLIGGPQYF.

The V and J genes are TRBV6-6 and TRBJ2-7; 10 positions match TRBD1. V was clipped by 0 bases and J by 2 bases; unmatched bases: 4. The CDR3 loop spans 16 amino acids. From germline, CDR1 is MNHNY and CDR2 SVGAGI (reference sequence). CDR3 amino acids: CASSYSGQGTPYEQYF. CDR3 bases: TGTGCCAGCAGTTACTCGGGACAGGGGACTCCCTACGAGCAGTACTTC.

Concerning this clonotype itself: With a much larger clone just one base away, this may be a read error. The CDR3 coding sequence is TGTGCCAGCAATCCCGGGACTAGCGTTCAAGAGACCCAGTACTTC. This codes for CASNPGTSVQETQYF. The chain links TRBV27 to TRBJ2-5, with TRBD2 matching over 10 bases. Germline CDR1 is MNHEY and CDR2 is SMNVEV (reference sequence). This CDR3 is built from 15 residues. Trimming removed 7 bases from V and 2 bases from J; junction bases left unmatched: 7.

This clonotype came up a few times. The V gene is TRBV20-1, the J gene TRBJ2-1; 9 bases match TRBD2. From germline, CDR1 is DFQATT and CDR2 SNEGSKA (reference sequence). The trim removed 6 bases at V and 2 bases at J, leaving 8 bases unmatched. The CDR3 extends over 15 amino acids. As DNA, the CDR3 is TGCAGTGCAGCCCCTAGCGGGGTAACCTACAATGAGCAGTTCTTC. This sequence encodes CSAAPSGVTYNEQFF.

This clonotype was counted ten times or more. V usage is TRBV18 and J usage is TRBJ2-1; 12 bases map to TRBD2. The V and J ends lost 1 base and 4 bases, in that order; junction bases with no gene match: 5. The CDR3 loop spans 17 amino acids. CDR1 KGHSH and CDR2 LQKENI come from the germline V gene. CDR3 DNA sequence: TGTGCCAGCTCACCACGTCGACTAGCGGGGGTTTACAATGAGCAGTTCTTC. It yields the protein CASSPRRLAGVYNEQFF.

This clonotype was seen many times. The chain carries TRBV20-1 and TRBJ1-5; D is possibly TRBD1 (5 bases). CDR3 length: 13 amino acids. The germline V and J ends were trimmed by 5 bases and 5 bases, with 13 bases remaining between them. Germline lookup yields CDR1 DFQATT and CDR2 SNEGSKA (reference sequence). CDR3 loop: CSAGDGSDQPQHF. In DNA form, the CDR3 reads TGCAGTGCTGGGGACGGCTCGGATCAGCCCCAGCATTTT.